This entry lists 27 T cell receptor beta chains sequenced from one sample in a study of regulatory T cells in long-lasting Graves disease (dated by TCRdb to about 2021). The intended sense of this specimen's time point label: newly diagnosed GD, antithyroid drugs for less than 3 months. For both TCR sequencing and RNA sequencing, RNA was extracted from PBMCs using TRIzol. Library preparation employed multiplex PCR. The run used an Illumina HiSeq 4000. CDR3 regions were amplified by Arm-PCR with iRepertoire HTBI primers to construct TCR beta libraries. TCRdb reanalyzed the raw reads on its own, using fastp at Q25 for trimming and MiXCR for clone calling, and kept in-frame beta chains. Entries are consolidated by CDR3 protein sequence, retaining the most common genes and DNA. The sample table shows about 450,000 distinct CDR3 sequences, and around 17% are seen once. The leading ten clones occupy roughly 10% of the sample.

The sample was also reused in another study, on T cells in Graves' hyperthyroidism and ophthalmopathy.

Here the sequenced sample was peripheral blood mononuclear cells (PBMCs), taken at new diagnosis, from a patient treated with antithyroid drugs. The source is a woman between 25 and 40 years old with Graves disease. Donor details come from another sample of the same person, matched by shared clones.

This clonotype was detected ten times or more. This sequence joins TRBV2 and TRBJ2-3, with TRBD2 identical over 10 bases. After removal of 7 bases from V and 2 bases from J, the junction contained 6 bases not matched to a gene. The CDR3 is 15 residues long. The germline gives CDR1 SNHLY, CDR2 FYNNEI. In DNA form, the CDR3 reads TGTGCCAGCATCCGGACTAGCGGTTCCACAGATACGCAGTATTTT. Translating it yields CASIRTSGSTDTQYF.

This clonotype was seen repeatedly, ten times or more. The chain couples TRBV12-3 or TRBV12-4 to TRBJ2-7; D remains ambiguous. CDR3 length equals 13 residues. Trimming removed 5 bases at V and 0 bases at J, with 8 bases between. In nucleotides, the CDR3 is TGTGCCAGCAGTCAACAGAGCTCCTACGAGCAGTACTTC. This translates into CASSQQSSYEQYF.

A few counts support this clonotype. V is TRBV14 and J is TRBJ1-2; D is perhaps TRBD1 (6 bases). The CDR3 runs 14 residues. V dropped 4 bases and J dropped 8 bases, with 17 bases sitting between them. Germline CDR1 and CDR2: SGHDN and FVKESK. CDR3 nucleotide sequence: TGTGCCAGCAGCCCTACAGGGTCTCCTCTCGGCTACACCTTC. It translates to CASSPTGSPLGYTF.

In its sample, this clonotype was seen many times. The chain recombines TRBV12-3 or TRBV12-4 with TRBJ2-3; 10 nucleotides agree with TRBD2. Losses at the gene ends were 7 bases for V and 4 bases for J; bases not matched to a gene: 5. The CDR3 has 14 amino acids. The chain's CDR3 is CASTFGLAADTQYF. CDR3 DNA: TGTGCCAGCACCTTTGGACTAGCGGCAGATACGCAGTATTTT.

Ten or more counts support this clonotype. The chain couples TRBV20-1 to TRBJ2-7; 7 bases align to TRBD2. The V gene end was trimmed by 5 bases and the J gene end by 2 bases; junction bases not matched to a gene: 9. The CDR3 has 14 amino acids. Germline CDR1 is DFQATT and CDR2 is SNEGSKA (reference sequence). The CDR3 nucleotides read TGCAGTGCTCCTAACCAGCGGGGCCCCTACGAGCAGTACTTC. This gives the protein CSAPNQRGPYEQYF.

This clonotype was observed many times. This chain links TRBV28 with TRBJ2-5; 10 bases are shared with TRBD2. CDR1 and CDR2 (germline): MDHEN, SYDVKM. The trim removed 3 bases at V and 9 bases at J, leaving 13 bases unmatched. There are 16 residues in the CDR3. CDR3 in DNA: TGTGCCAGCAGTTTGGCGGGACTAGCGACCCCCCAGGCCCAGTACTTC. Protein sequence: CASSLAGLATPQAQYF.

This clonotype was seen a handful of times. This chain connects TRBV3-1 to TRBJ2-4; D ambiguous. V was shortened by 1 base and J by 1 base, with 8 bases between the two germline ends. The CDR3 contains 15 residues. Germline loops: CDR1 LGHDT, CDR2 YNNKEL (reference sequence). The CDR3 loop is CASSQGGGAKNIQYF. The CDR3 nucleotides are TGTGCCAGCAGCCAAGGAGGTGGCGCCAAAAACATTCAGTACTTC.

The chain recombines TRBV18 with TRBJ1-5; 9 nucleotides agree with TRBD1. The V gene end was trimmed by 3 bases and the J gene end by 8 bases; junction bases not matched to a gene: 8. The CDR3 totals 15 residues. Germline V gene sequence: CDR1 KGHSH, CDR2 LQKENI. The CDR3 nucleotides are TGTGCCAGCTCACCCGCCGACAGGGGGTTTAAGCCCCAGCATTTT. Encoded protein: CASSPADRGFKPQHF.

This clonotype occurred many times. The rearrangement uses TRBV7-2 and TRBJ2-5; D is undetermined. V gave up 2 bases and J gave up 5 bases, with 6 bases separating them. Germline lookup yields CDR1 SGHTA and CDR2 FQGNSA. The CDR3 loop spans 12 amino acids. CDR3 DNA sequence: TGTGCCAGCAGCTTACCACTCGAGACCCAGTACTTC. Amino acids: CASSLPLETQYF.

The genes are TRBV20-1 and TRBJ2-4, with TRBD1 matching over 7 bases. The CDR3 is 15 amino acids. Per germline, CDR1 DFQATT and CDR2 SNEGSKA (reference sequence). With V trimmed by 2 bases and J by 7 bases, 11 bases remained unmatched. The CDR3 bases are TGCAGTGCTAGATCGCAAACAGGGGTGGGGAACATTCAGTACTTC. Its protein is CSARSQTGVGNIQYF.

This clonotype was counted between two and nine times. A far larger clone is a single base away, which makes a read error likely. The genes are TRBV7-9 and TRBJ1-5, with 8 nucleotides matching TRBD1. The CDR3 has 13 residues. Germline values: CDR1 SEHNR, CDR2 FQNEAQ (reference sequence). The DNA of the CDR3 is TGTGCCAGCAGCTTAGGACAGGGGCAGCCCCGGCATTTT. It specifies CASSLGQGQPRHF.

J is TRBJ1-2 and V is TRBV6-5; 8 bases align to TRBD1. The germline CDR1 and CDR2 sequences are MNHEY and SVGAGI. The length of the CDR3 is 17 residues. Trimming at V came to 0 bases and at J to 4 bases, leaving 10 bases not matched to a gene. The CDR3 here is CASSYSSQTGAGYGYTF. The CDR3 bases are TGTGCCAGCAGTTACTCGAGTCAGACAGGGGCAGGCTATGGCTACACCTTC.

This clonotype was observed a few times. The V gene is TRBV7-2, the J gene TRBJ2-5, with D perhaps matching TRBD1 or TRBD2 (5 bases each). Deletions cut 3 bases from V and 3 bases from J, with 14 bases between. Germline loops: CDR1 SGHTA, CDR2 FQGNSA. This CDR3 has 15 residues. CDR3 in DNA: TGTGCCAGCAGCTTGGGGGTCGTGAGGGAAGAGACCCAGTACTTC. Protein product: CASSLGVVREETQYF.

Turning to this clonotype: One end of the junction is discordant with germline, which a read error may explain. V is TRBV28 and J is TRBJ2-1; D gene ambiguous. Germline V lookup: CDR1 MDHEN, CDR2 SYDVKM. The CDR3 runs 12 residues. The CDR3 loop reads CAGSFLTQEQFF. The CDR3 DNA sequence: TGTGCCGGCAGTTTTTTGACTCAGGAGCAGTTCTTC.

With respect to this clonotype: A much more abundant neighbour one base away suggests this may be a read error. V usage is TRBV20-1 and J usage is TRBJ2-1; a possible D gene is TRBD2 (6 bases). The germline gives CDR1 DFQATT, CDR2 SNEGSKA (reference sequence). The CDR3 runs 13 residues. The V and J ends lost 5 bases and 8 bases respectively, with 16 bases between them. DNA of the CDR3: TGCAGTGCTGAACCGGGACTTCACGATGAGCAGTTCTTC. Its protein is CSAEPGLHDEQFF.

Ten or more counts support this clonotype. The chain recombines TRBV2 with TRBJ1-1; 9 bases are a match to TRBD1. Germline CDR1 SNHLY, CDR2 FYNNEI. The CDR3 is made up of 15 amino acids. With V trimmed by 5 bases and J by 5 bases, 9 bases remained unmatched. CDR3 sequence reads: CASSPTRQGETEAFF. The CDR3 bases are TGTGCCAGCAGTCCAACTCGACAGGGGGAAACTGAAGCTTTCTTT.

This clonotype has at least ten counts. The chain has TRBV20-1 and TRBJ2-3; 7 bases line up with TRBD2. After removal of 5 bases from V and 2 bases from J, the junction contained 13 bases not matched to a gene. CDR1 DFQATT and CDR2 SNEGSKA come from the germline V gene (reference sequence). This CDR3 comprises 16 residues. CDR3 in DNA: TGCAGTGCTCGCGCCCGATCTAGCGGACCCACAGATACGCAGTATTTT. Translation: CSARARSSGPTDTQYF.

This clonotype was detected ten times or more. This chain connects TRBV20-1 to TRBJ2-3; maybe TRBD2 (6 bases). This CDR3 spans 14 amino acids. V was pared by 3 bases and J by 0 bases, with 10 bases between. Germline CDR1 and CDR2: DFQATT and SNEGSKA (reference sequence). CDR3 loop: CSASGTPSTDTQYF. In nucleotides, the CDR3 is TGCAGTGCTAGTGGGACTCCTAGCACAGATACGCAGTATTTT.

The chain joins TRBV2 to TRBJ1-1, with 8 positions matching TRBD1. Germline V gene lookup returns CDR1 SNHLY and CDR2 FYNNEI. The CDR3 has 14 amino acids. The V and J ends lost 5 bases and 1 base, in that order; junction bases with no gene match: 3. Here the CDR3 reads CASSKQGGNTEAFF. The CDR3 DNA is TGTGCCAGCAGTAAACAGGGGGGGAACACTGAAGCTTTCTTT. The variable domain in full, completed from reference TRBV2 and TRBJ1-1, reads EPEVTQTPSHQVTQMGQEVILRCVPISNHLYFYWYRQILGQKVEFLVSFYNNEISEKSEIFDDQFSVERPDGSNFTLKIRSTKLEDSAMYFCASSKQGGNTEAFFGQGTRLTVV.

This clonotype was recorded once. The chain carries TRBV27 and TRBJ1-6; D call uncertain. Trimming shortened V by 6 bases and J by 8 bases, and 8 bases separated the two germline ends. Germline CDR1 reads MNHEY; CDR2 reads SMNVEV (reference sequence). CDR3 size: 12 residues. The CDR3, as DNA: TGTGCCAGCAGCCCCATCGATTCACCCCTCCACTTT. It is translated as CASSPIDSPLHF.

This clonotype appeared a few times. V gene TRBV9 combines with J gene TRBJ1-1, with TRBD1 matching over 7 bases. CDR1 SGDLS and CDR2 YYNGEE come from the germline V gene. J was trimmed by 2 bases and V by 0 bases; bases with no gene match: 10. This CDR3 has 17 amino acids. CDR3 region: CASSVGGDSPKNTEAFF. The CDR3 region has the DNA TGTGCCAGCAGCGTAGGGGGGGACAGCCCGAAAAACACTGAAGCTTTCTTT.

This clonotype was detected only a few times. DNA for the CDR3: TGCGCCAGCAGCTTGGAGTTTGGGACAACACAAGAGACCCAGTACTTC. Its protein product is CASSLEFGTTQETQYF. The chain combines TRBV5-1 with TRBJ2-5; TRBD1 might be the D (6 bases). The V and J ends lost 0 bases and 2 bases respectively, with 14 bases between them. Germline V gene lookup returns CDR1 SGHRS and CDR2 YFSETQ. The CDR3 is made up of 16 amino acids.

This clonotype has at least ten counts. Here the CDR3 DNA reads TGCGCCAGTCAGGGATACCCAAATCAGCCCCAGCATTTT. Its translation is CASQGYPNQPQHF. This chain uses TRBV10-2 with TRBJ1-5; tentative D call: TRBD1 (5 bases). V lost 9 bases and J 4 bases, leaving 13 bases between the germline ends. The germline V gene has CDR1 WSHSY and CDR2 SAAADI. The CDR3 contains 13 residues.

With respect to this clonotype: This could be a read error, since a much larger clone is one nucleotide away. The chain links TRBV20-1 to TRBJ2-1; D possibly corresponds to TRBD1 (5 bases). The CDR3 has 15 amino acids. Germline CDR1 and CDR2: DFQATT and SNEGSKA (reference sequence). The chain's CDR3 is CSARDWRTQGNDQFF. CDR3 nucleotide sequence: TGCAGTGCTAGAGATTGGCGGACCCAGGGTAATGACCAGTTCTTC.

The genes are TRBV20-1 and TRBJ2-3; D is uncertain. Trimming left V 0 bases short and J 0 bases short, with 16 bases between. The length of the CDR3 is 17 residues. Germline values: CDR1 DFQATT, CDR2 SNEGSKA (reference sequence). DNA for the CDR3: TGCAGTGCTAGAGATCCCCGGCCGAGTGGGAGCACAGATACGCAGTATTTT. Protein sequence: CSARDPRPSGSTDTQYF.

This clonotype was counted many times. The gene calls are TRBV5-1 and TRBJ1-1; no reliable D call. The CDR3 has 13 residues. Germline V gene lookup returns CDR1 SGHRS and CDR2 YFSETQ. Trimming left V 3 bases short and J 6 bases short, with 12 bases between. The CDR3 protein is CASSYGLQAEAFF. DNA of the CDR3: TGCGCCAGCAGCTATGGACTTCAGGCTGAAGCTTTCTTT.

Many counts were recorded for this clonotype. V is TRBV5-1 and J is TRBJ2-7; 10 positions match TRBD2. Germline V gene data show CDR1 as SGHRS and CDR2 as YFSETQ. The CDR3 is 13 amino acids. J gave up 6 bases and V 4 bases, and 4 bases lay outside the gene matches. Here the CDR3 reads CASSEGLAREQYF. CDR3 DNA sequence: TGCGCCAGCAGCGAGGGACTAGCGCGCGAGCAGTACTTC.